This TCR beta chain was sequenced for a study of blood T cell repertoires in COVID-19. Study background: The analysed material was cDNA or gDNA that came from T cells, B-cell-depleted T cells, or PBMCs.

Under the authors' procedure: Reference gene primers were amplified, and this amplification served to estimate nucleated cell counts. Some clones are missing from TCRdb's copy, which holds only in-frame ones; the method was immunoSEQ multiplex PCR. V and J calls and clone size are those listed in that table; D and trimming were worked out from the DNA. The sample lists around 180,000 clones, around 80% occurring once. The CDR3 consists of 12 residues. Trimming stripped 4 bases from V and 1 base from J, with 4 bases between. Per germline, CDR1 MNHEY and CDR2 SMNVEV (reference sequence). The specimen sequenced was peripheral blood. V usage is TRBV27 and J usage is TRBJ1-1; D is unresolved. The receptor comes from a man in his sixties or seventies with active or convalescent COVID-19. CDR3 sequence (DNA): TGTGCCAGCAGTTCGGGGAACACTGAAGCTTTCTTT. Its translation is CASSSGNTEAFF.